The present T cell receptor beta chain was sequenced within a study of blood T cell repertoires in COVID-19. Background on the study: T cells, B-cell-depleted T cells, or PBMCs provided the cDNA or gDNA that served as material.

Data came from immunoSEQ multiplex PCR; TCRdb stores just in-frame clones and leaves some out. The sample has approximately 240,000 clones; around four fifths are singletons. CDR1 SGHNT and CDR2 YYREEE come from the germline V gene (reference sequence). Losses at the gene ends were 2 bases for V and 1 base for J; bases not matched to a gene: 9. The CDR3 consists of 17 residues. Sequenced material: peripheral blood. This TCR was sampled from a woman aged 55-70 years with active or convalescent COVID-19. The chain employs TRBV5-4 and TRBJ1-1; 9 nucleotides agree with TRBD1. CDR3 in amino acids: CASSFALPGQGNTEAFF. CDR3 DNA: TGTGCCAGCAGCTTCGCATTACCGGGACAGGGGAACACTGAAGCTTTCTTT.